This T cell receptor beta chain was sequenced in a study of cytomegalovirus exposure and HLA in healthy donors. Overall study results and limits: Analyses of presence/absence relied on an assumption of roughly uniform sequencing depth across donors.

Turning to this clone: Its antigen is still unknown.

PCR involved 60 Vbeta and 13 Jbeta primers. The assay was immunoSEQ multiplex PCR, and TCRdb's table has in-frame clones only and misses some. The sample carries roughly 100,000 clones, about 70% recorded once. Sequencing was done on a sample of PBMCs. This receptor was taken from a man aged 25 to 40 in good health and CMV-seronegative.

The CDR3 spells CASSVLVGGGGQETQYF. As DNA, the CDR3 is TGTGCCAGCAGTGTTTTGGTTGGGGGGGGAGGCCAAGAGACCCAGTACTTC. This chain uses TRBV6-1 with TRBJ2-5; 7 bases line up with TRBD2. The CDR3 has 17 amino acids. Trimming at V came to 4 bases and at J to 1 base, leaving 12 bases not matched to a gene. The germline V gene encodes CDR1 MNHNS and CDR2 SASEGT.